These 19 T cell receptor beta chains were sequenced from one sample in a study of breast tumors, draining lymph nodes, adjacent tissues (dated by TCRdb to 2016 to 2018). Lymph node samples were obtained from the axillary draining lymph nodes of breast cancer patients. The library came from multiplex PCR. The instrument given in TCRdb is Illumina HiSeq 2000. TCRdb reprocessing: public reads trimmed at Q25 with fastp, clones called with MiXCR, in-frame beta chains kept. Duplicate CDR3 protein sequences are folded into a single record with the most common DNA and genes. The sample includes about 230,000 distinct CDR3 sequences, with around 32% observed a single time. More than 1.3% of the sample comes from the top ten. Sequenced material: axillary lymph node tissue. The receptors derive from a female donor with breast cancer. Some clones in this sample may be carry-over from other donors' samples.

Only a few counts were recorded for this clonotype. A much larger clone is a single base away; this may be a read error. This CDR3 reads CASSLGGQGSETQHF. DNA of the CDR3: TGTGCCAGCAGCCTGGGAGGACAGGGGTCGGAGACCCAGCACTTC. The J gene is TRBJ2-5, the V gene TRBV7-2; 9 positions agree with TRBD1. CDR1 and CDR2 from the germline V gene are SGHTA and FQGNSA. This CDR3 region has 15 residues.

There are many counts of this clonotype. An end of the junction does not agree with germline; a read error may underlie this. V and J are TRBV5-1 and TRBJ2-7, with D uncertain. CDR1 is SGHRS, CDR2 YFSETQ, per germline. The CDR3 consists of 14 residues. CDR3 bases: TGTGCCAGCAGCTTAGGTCCCGGTTCCTACGAGCAGTACTTC. This encodes CASSLGPGSYEQYF. The variable domain in full, with the rest retrieved from reference TRBV5-1 and TRBJ2-7, is KAGVTQTPRYLIKTRGQQVTLSCSPISGHRSVSWYQQTPGQGLQFLFEYFSETQRNKGNFPGRFSGRQFSNSRSEMNVSTLELGDSALYLCASSLGPGSYEQYFGPGTRLTVT.

This clonotype was seen repeatedly, ten times or more. The CDR3 DNA follows: TGTGCCAGCAGCCCGTTAGCGGGAGTACCAGATACGCAGTATTTT. Translated, it gives CASSPLAGVPDTQYF. The chain couples TRBV7-3 to TRBJ2-3; 9 bases are shared with TRBD2. V gave up 5 bases and J gave up 4 bases; unmatched junction bases: 7. Per the germline V gene, CDR1 is SGHTA and CDR2 is FQGTGA. The CDR3 is 15 amino acids.

Worth noting for this clonotype: A read error may account for a junction end that differs from germline. The V gene is TRBV20-1, the J gene TRBJ2-7; 7 nucleotides line up with TRBD1. The CDR3 is 13 amino acids. CDR1 and CDR2 from the germline V gene are DFQATT and SNEGSKA (reference sequence). CDR3 loop: CSARPTGVSEQHF. For the CDR3, the DNA is TGCAGTGCTAGACCCACAGGGGTTAGTGAGCAGCACTTC.

This clonotype was detected many times. This chain links TRBV11-3 with TRBJ2-1; 10 bases line up with TRBD2. Unmatched junction bases numbered 7, after V lost 1 base and J lost 7 bases. The CDR3 contains 16 residues. CDR1 and CDR2 from the germline V gene are SGHNT and YENEEA. This chain's CDR3 is CASSLVLAGARNEQFF. CDR3 coding DNA: TGTGCCAGCAGCTTAGTCCTAGCGGGAGCTCGGAATGAGCAGTTCTTC.

The table lists this clonotype with a few counts. Since a much larger clone is just one base distant, this may be a read error. This chain links TRBV12-3 or TRBV12-4 with TRBJ2-7; no definite D call. The CDR3 is 11 amino acids. This chain's CDR3 is CASSFAYERYF. The CDR3 DNA reads TGTGCCAGCAGTTTTGCCTACGAGCGGTACTTC.

This clonotype appeared many times. The rearrangement joins TRBV4-1 to TRBJ2-5, with 7 nucleotides matching TRBD2. Trimming removed 4 bases from V and 0 bases from J; junction bases left unmatched: 8. CDR3 length: 16 amino acids. The germline gives CDR1 MGHRA, CDR2 YSYEKL. Here the CDR3 reads CASSPSSGGYQETQYF. The CDR3 DNA reads as TGCGCCAGCAGCCCGTCTAGCGGCGGGTACCAAGAGACCCAGTACTTC.

This chain uses TRBV9 with TRBJ2-2, with 7 nucleotides matching TRBD2. CDR3 size: 14 residues. The germline V gene has CDR1 SGDLS and CDR2 YYNGEE. In nucleotides, the CDR3 is TGTGCTAGTCGGGTAGCGGGCCTCACCGGGGAGCTGTTTTTT. This encodes CASRVAGLTGELFF. Full variable domain (rest looked up from reference TRBV9 and TRBJ2-2): DSGVTQTPKHLITATGQRVTLRCSPRSGDLSVYWYQQSLDQGLQFLIQYYNGEERAKGNILERFSAQQFPDLHSELNLSSLELGDSALYFCASRVAGLTGELFFGEGSRLTVL.

This clonotype was counted at least ten times. V usage is TRBV5-5 and J usage is TRBJ2-3; maybe TRBD2 (6 bases). This CDR3 contains 14 residues. CDR1 is SGHKS, CDR2 YYEKEE, per germline (reference sequence). V lost 3 bases and J 6 bases, leaving 14 bases between the germline ends. CDR3 bases: TGTGCCAGCAGCTCACGGGACTGGATGGATACGCAGTATTTT. Its translation: CASSSRDWMDTQYF.

V usage is TRBV6-6 and J usage is TRBJ2-5; D is perhaps TRBD1 (5 bases). Germline V CDR1 and CDR2: MNHNY, SVGAGI (reference sequence). Between the trimmed V and J ends, which lost 5 bases and 5 bases, there was a span of 12 bases. The CDR3 extends over 13 amino acids. Here the CDR3 reads CASSLGHNETQYF. Written as DNA, the CDR3 is TGTGCCAGCAGTCTCGGACACAATGAGACCCAGTACTTC.

This clonotype was observed at least ten times. V gene TRBV7-2 combines with J gene TRBJ1-5, with 9 bases matching TRBD1. The CDR3 loop spans 14 amino acids. V lost 8 bases and J lost 7; bases outside the gene matches: 9. CDR1 and CDR2 from the germline V gene are SGHTA and FQGNSA. This CDR3 is CASAFGQGYQPQHF. CDR3 DNA sequence: TGTGCCAGCGCCTTCGGACAGGGGTACCAGCCCCAGCATTTT.

The table lists this clonotype with many counts. The chain combines TRBV7-3 with TRBJ2-5, with a tentative D call TRBD2 (5 bases). CDR1 and CDR2 from the germline V gene are SGHTA and FQGTGA. The CDR3 contains 15 residues. Trimming cost V 7 bases and J 2 bases, with 17 bases left between them. The CDR3 protein is CASTQSGEFQETQYF. The CDR3 nucleotides are TGTGCCAGCACCCAGAGCGGTGAGTTTCAAGAGACCCAGTACTTC.

This clonotype was detected ten times or more. The chain combines TRBV4-3 with TRBJ2-7; weak D call: TRBD2 (5 bases). CDR1 and CDR2 from the germline V gene are LGHNA and YSLEER. Trimming took off 0 bases at V and 6 bases at J, with 15 bases between the two ends. CDR3 length: 15 residues. CDR3 in DNA: TGCGCCAGCAGCCAAGATCAGACGGGCGGGTCCGAGCAGTACTTC. Its protein is CASSQDQTGGSEQYF.

V is TRBV19 and J is TRBJ2-3, with 7 bases lining up with TRBD2. Looked up from germline, CDR1 is LNHDA and CDR2 is SQIVND (reference sequence). V trimming: 3 bases; J trimming: 11 bases; junction bases outside the gene matches: 11. The CDR3 is 14 residues long. CDR3 protein: CASSMREGYNEQYF. As DNA, the CDR3 is TGTGCCAGTAGTATGAGGGAGGGATACAATGAGCAGTATTTT.

V usage is TRBV7-2 and J usage is TRBJ2-5; 7 bases map to TRBD2. This CDR3 comprises 15 residues. Germline V gene lookup returns CDR1 SGHTA and CDR2 FQGNSA. J was trimmed by 5 bases and V by 5 bases; bases with no gene match: 11. For the CDR3, the DNA is TGTGCCAGCAGCCCAACAAGGACTAGGAGGGAGACCCAGTACTTC. Translated: CASSPTRTRRETQYF.

This clonotype was detected many times. This chain links TRBV19 with TRBJ2-7, with TRBD2 identical over 9 bases. Germline V gene lookup returns CDR1 LNHDA and CDR2 SQIVND (reference sequence). This CDR3 spans 15 amino acids. J lost 2 bases, V lost 5 bases, and 7 bases had no gene match. The CDR3: CASSETSGAPYEQYF. The CDR3 bases are TGTGCCAGTAGTGAGACTAGCGGAGCACCCTACGAGCAGTACTTC.

This clonotype was found many times. The chain links TRBV6-1 to TRBJ2-7; perhaps TRBD1 as D (5 bases). The CDR3 is 15 amino acids. Germline CDR1 and CDR2: MNHNS and SASEGT. V lost 1 base and J 3 bases, leaving 13 bases between the germline ends. The CDR3 loop reads CASSEDNAGNYEQYF. The CDR3 bases are TGTGCCAGCAGTGAAGATAATGCAGGGAACTACGAGCAGTACTTC.

This clonotype was seen at least ten times. The chain links TRBV7-3 to TRBJ2-3; no definite D call. Trimming removed 5 bases from V and 2 bases from J, with 8 bases in between. Germline assignment: CDR1 SGHTA and CDR2 FQGTGA. The length of the CDR3 is 13 residues. The CDR3, as DNA: TGTGCCAGCAGCCCGAATCCCACAGATACGCAGTATTTT. Protein: CASSPNPTDTQYF.

This clonotype has at least ten counts. The rearrangement joins TRBV12-3 or TRBV12-4 to TRBJ2-1, with TRBD1 matching over 12 bases. The ends lost 5 bases at V and 5 bases at J; junction bases unmatched: 4. The CDR3 length is 15 residues. The CDR3 nucleotides are TGTGCCAGCAGTCTCGGGACAGGGGGCCACAATGAGCAGTTCTTC. It is translated as CASSLGTGGHNEQFF.